The sequence of this T cell receptor (beta chain) was determined in a study of cytomegalovirus exposure and HLA in healthy donors. Overall study: The platform used for the approximately 130 validation repertoires matched that of the roughly 700 first-cohort repertoires, a later analysis reported.

Broader study findings: In vitro confirmation showed a few CMV-associated chains to be CMV antigen specific. For cytomegalovirus status, the classifier reportedly gave diagnoses with high specificity and sensitivity. The study designated 150 or so TCR beta chains cytomegalovirus-associated.

Worth noting for this clone: Its target is not known.

The method was immunoSEQ multiplex PCR; TCRdb's version includes in-frame clones alone and lacks a portion of them. The sample has 150,000 to 200,000 clones; less than 90% are singletons. V was cut by 2 bases and J by 4 bases, with 14 bases left in between. The CDR3 extends over 15 amino acids. Germline V gene data show CDR1 as KGHSH and CDR2 as LQKENI. The source is a young woman in good health and CMV-seronegative. The chain combines TRBV18 with TRBJ1-2; D may be TRBD1 (5 bases). Sequencing input: PBMCs. The CDR3 DNA is TGTGCCAGCTCACCAGGAGGACAAGTCCTCTATGGCTACACCTTC. Translating it yields CASSPGGQVLYGYTF. Drawing the rest from reference TRBV18 and TRBJ1-2, the complete variable domain is NAGVMQNPRHLVRRRGQEARLRCSPMKGHSHVYWYRQLPEEGLKFMVYLQKENIIDESGMPKERFSAEFPKEGPSILRIQQVVRGDSAAYFCASSPGGQVLYGYTFGSGTRLTVV.